The rows below give T cell receptor beta chains drawn from one sample of a study of tumor-infiltrating lymphocytes in primary liver carcinoma. From the multiplex PCR reads, TCRdb called clonotypes with MiXCR, one entry per CDR3 protein. The top ten hold about 40% of the sample, which has 50,000 to 65,000 distinct CDR3 sequences, approximately 74% seen once. The sequenced sample consisted of liver tumor tissue from sampling region 4. The receptors shown here come from a man between 40 and 49 years old with primary liver carcinoma and hepatitis B virus infection. CDR3s include the opening cysteine and the closing phenylalanine or tryptophan. D genes are given only for firm matches. Expanded clones get a size class; other rows say once, few or many, or leave the size out.

TGTGTCAACAGCTTCATACAGGGTGCCATACATAACGAGCAGTACTTC	CVNSFIQGAIHNEQYF	TRBV11-2	TRBJ2-7	NA	NA
TGCGCCGGCAGCTTGTCGTCCGGGACTACCCTCGGCGGGGAGCCGTTTTTT	CAGSLSSGTTLGGEPFF	TRBV5-1	TRBJ2-2	TRBD2	few
TGTAGCATTGACAGGATGAACACTGAAGCTTTCTTT	CSIDRMNTEAFF	TRBV29-1	TRBJ1-1	NA	NA
TGTGCCAGCAGTTACAGGGGGGTCTACAGGGATGGCTACACCTTC	CASSYRGVYRDGYTF	TRBV6-5	TRBJ1-2	NA	many
TGTACCAGCAGCCGAGGTATGGCAGGGGTCTTCACTGAAGCTTCCTTT	CTSSRGMAGVFTEASF	TRBV11-2	TRBJ1-1	NA	NA
TGTGCCAGCAGCTCGGGACTAGCCACCGGTTACTACAATGAGCGGTTCTTC	CASSSGLATGYYNERFF	TRBV5-5	TRBJ2-1	TRBD2	NA
TGCGCCAGCAGCTTGGGGGGGACAGGGGCCCTCTACGAGCAGTACTTC	CASSLGGTGALYEQYF	TRBV5-1	TRBJ2-7	TRBD1	many
TGTACCACCCTGGGAGCCGGGGAGCTGCTTTTT	CTTLGAGELLF	TRBV12-3/TRBV12-4	TRBJ2-2	NA	NA
TGTGCCAGCAGCCAAGATATAGGTTGCAATCAGCCCCAGCATTTT	CASSQDIGCNQPQHF	TRBV4-2	TRBJ1-5	NA	NA
TGTGCCGGCATTCTTGGGGGGCGCAGGGCTGAAGCTTTCTTT	CAGILGGRRAEAFF	TRBV12-3/TRBV12-4	TRBJ1-1	NA	NA
TGTGCCTGCAGCCAAACTCCTGGTGGGAGCAAAGAGACCCAGTACTTC	CACSQTPGGSKETQYF	TRBV11-2	TRBJ2-5	NA	NA
TGTCCCAGCGGCTTTGCGGGATCGAACACCTGGGAGCTGTTTTTT	CPSGFAGSNTWELFF	TRBV11-2	TRBJ2-2	NA	NA
TGTGCCAGCACTGAAGTTCCAAACTATGGCTATACCTTC	CASTEVPNYGYTF	TRBV6-1	TRBJ1-2	NA	NA
TGTGCCAGCAGTTGGGGGGTAGCTAACTATGGCTACACCTTC	CASSWGVANYGYTF	TRBV12-3/TRBV12-4	TRBJ1-2	NA	NA
TGTGCCATCTCCCTCGCGGAGAACTACGAGCTGTACTTC	CAISLAENYELYF	TRBV10-3	TRBJ2-7	NA	NA
TGCAGTGTTTCCGGGACAGGGCCGTCAGATACGCAGTATTTT	CSVSGTGPSDTQYF	TRBV29-1	TRBJ2-3	TRBD1	NA
TGTGCCAGCAGCTTACAGGGGCTGGACGAGCAGTACTTC	CASSLQGLDEQYF	TRBV5-4	TRBJ2-7	TRBD1	many
TGTGACAACAGCTTAGAGTCCGGGATCTCTGGAGAGCAGTACTTC	CDNSLESGISGEQYF	TRBV11-2	TRBJ2-7	NA	NA
TGTGCCAGCAGCATGTGGTCTGGGGCCAATGTCCTGAGTTTC	CASSMWSGANVLSF	TRBV5-5	TRBJ2-6	NA	NA
TGTGCCAGCACCCGAACAGGGGGCTCCTACGAGCAATACTTC	CASTRTGGSYEQYF	TRBV28	TRBJ2-7	TRBD1	NA
TGTGCCAGCAGCTCCGAAGGGGACAGGCCCAATGAGCAGTTCTTC	CASSSEGDRPNEQFF	TRBV5-4	TRBJ2-1	TRBD1	NA
TGTGCCAGCAATATATGGCGGGGTTACGAGCCGTACTTC	CASNIWRGYEPYF	TRBV28	TRBJ2-7	NA	NA
TGTGCCAGCAGTTCTTACTCGAGGAGCTCCTACGAGCAGTACTTC	CASSSYSRSSYEQYF	TRBV28	TRBJ2-7	NA	NA
TGCGCCATCAGTGGGGGGACTAGCGGAGGTACACCTAACACAGATACGCAGTATTTT	CAISGGTSGGTPNTDTQYF	TRBV10-3	TRBJ2-3	TRBD2	NA
TGTGCCAGCAATGTAATGACAGGGAGCGATCAGCCCCAGCATTTT	CASNVMTGSDQPQHF	TRBV6-1	TRBJ1-5	TRBD1	NA